The next 10 T cell receptor beta chains were all read from a single sample in a study of T cells after yellow fever vaccination. TCRdb used MiXCR to reprocess the 5' RACE reads, holding one entry per CDR3 protein. The data hold approximately 150,000 distinct CDR3 sequences, with about 7.7% observed a single time. Sequencing used CD4+ T cells sorted from PBMCs, obtained 5 days after the yellow fever booster vaccination. The source is a man aged 30 to 39 who received the YFV17D yellow fever vaccine.

This clonotype was observed many times. V gene TRBV7-2 combines with J gene TRBJ1-1; 7 bases fit TRBD1. Germline assignment: CDR1 SGHTA and CDR2 FQGNSA. This CDR3 is 13 amino acids long. J gave up 7 bases and V 1 base, and 3 bases lay outside the gene matches. The CDR3 is CASSLVRTGEAFF. The CDR3 nucleotides read TGTGCCAGCAGCTTAGTGCGGACAGGTGAAGCTTTCTTT.

This clonotype was seen many times. This chain uses TRBV7-3 with TRBJ1-6; D remains unclear. Germline CDR1 reads SGHTA; CDR2 reads FQGTGA. CDR3 length equals 13 residues. V dropped 2 bases and J dropped 7 bases, with 6 bases sitting between them. The CDR3: CASSLGINSPLHF. CDR3 nucleotides: TGTGCCAGCAGCTTAGGGATAAATTCACCCCTCCACTTT.

This clonotype showed up many times. This chain joins TRBV5-1 and TRBJ2-2; possibly TRBD1 or TRBD2 for D (5 bases each). Looked up from germline, CDR1 is SGHRS and CDR2 is YFSETQ. V lost 2 bases and J 4 bases, leaving 15 bases between the germline ends. The CDR3 is 16 residues long. The CDR3 sequence is CASSFAGASLTGELFF. The CDR3 nucleotides read TGCGCCAGCAGCTTTGCCGGGGCCAGTCTCACCGGGGAGCTGTTTTTT.

This clonotype appeared many times. The chain couples TRBV5-1 to TRBJ2-3; D call uncertain. Deletions cut 1 base from V and 0 bases from J, with 12 bases between. The CDR3 is 16 amino acids. Germline V gene data show CDR1 as SGHRS and CDR2 as YFSETQ. DNA of the CDR3: TGCGCCAGCAGCTTGTATGACTCTCCGAGCACAGATACGCAGTATTTT. Amino acid sequence: CASSLYDSPSTDTQYF.

Many counts were recorded for this clonotype. A read error may produce the germline difference seen at one junction end. V usage is TRBV3-1 and J usage is TRBJ2-7; 9 positions match TRBD1. Germline V gene lookup returns CDR1 LGHDT and CDR2 YNNKEL (reference sequence). CDR3 length: 13 amino acids. The CDR3 DNA reads as TGTGCCAGCAACCAACAGGGGGCCGCCGAGCAGTACTTC. It codes for CASNQQGAAEQYF.

V and J are TRBV20-1 and TRBJ1-2; no definite D call. CDR1 and CDR2 from the germline V gene are DFQATT and SNEGSKA (reference sequence). The CDR3 runs 16 residues. V lost 1 base and J lost 5, with 20 bases in between. CDR3 in amino acids: CSARVIRESDAYGYTF. The CDR3 nucleotides read TGCAGTGCTAGAGTTATCCGGGAGTCTGACGCATATGGCTACACCTTC.

This clonotype was seen a handful of times. The chain employs TRBV7-2 and TRBJ2-3, with D uncertain. The CDR3 runs to 13 residues. Germline V gene data show CDR1 as SGHTA and CDR2 as FQGNSA. V gave up 3 bases and J gave up 3 bases, with 7 bases separating them. As DNA, the CDR3 is TGTGCCAGCAGCTTGTACGCAACAGATACGCAGTATTTT. Its protein is CASSLYATDTQYF. The full variable domain, with the rest looked up from reference TRBV7-2 and TRBJ2-3, is GAGVSQSPSNKVTEKGKDVELRCDPISGHTALYWYRQSLGQGLEFLIYFQGNSAPDKSGLPSDRFSAERTGGSVSTLTIQRTQQEDSAVYLCASSLYATDTQYFGPGTRLTVL.

In its sample, this clonotype was seen many times. The chain couples TRBV5-5 to TRBJ1-4, with 7 nucleotides matching TRBD1. Germline values: CDR1 SGHKS, CDR2 YYEKEE (reference sequence). The CDR3 totals 16 residues. Trimming removed 3 bases from V and 10 bases from J; junction bases left unmatched: 15. For the CDR3, the DNA is TGTGCCAGCAGCTACCTGGACGGCGCAGGGGGTGGAAAACTGTTTTTT. Protein product: CASSYLDGAGGGKLFF.

This clonotype was seen at least ten times. This chain uses TRBV20-1 with TRBJ2-5; no firm D call. CDR1 and CDR2 from the germline V gene are DFQATT and SNEGSKA (reference sequence). V gave up 7 bases and J gave up 5 bases, with 14 bases separating them. There are 12 residues in the CDR3. The CDR3 here is CSGGPGGETQYF. CDR3 bases: TGCAGTGGGGGTCCGGGTGGGGAGACCCAGTACTTC.

Many counts were recorded for this clonotype. The CDR3 DNA sequence: TGCAGTGCTAGAAAAATTGCCAAAGGACTAGCGGGGTACAATGAGCAGTTCTTC. Translating it yields CSARKIAKGLAGYNEQFF. V usage is TRBV20-1 and J usage is TRBJ2-1; 12 bases map to TRBD2. Germline trimming cut 2 bases from V and 4 bases from J; bases unmatched to any gene: 12. The CDR3 spans 18 residues. The germline CDR1 and CDR2 sequences are DFQATT and SNEGSKA (reference sequence).